A selection of T cell receptor beta chains follows, all from one sample in a study of T cell responses to AZD1222 COVID-19 vaccine. Only in-frame clones appear in the TCRdb table, and some are missing; sequencing was by immunoSEQ multiplex PCR. Here the sample spans roughly 150,000 clones, 90% to 95% being singletons. Sequenced material: peripheral blood, taken on day 0 of AZD1222 vaccination. Receptor source: an adult in good health. Both conserved end residues are part of each CDR3. A D gene is named only where the DNA matches it firmly. Clone size is stated in some rows and not others, as once, few, many or a class when expanded.

v_call	d_call	clone_size	j_call	cdr3_nt	cdr3_aa
TRBV2	.	.	TRBJ2-7	TGTGCCAGCCGGGGGGCAGGAGAGCAGTACTTC	CASRGAGEQYF
TRBV11-2	TRBD1	.	TRBJ1-3	TGTGCCAGCAGCTGGACAGGGGGAACTGGAAACACCATATATTTT	CASSWTGGTGNTIYF
TRBV9	TRBD1	.	TRBJ1-1	TGTGCCAGCAGCCGTTTGGGACAGGAAGCTTTCTTT	CASSRLGQEAFF
TRBV9	TRBD2	.	TRBJ2-7	TGTGCCAGCAGCCTTGGGACTAGCGGCGCCTACGAGCAGTACTTC	CASSLGTSGAYEQYF
TRBV5-5	TRBD2	.	TRBJ2-7	TGTGCCAGCAGCTGGGTACTAGCGGGATACTCCTACGAGCAGTACTTC	CASSWVLAGYSYEQYF
TRBV28	TRBD1	.	TRBJ1-3	TGTGCCAGCAGAGAGGGGGCGTTTGGAAACACCATATATTTT	CASREGAFGNTIYF
TRBV5-1	.	.	TRBJ2-7	TGCGCCAGCAGCTCCCACTACGAGCAGTACTTC	CASSSHYEQYF
TRBV27	.	.	TRBJ1-6	TGTGCCAGCAGACCTTCAGGGTTTTCACCCCTCCACTTT	CASRPSGFSPLHF
TRBV6-5	.	.	TRBJ2-4	TGTGCCAGCGGAAGGGGAGACCAAAACATTCAGTACTTC	CASGRGDQNIQYF
TRBV5-5	.	.	TRBJ1-2	TGTGCCAGCAGCTTGAAGACAGAAAGTGGCTACACCTTC	CASSLKTESGYTF
TRBV7-2	.	.	TRBJ1-2	TGTGCCAGCAGCTTCCCAGCTAACTATGGCTACACCTTC	CASSFPANYGYTF
TRBV28	.	.	TRBJ2-7	TGTGCCAGCAGGCAGAGGCCCGGGACGGGCTCCTACGAGCAGTACTTC	CASRQRPGTGSYEQYF
TRBV6-5	.	.	TRBJ2-7	TGTGCCAGCAGACCTGGAAGCGTAGGGGGGTACGAGCAGTACTTC	CASRPGSVGGYEQYF
TRBV15	.	.	TRBJ2-2	TGTGCCACCTTTCGCGCAGGGGCAAATTCGACCGGGGAGCTGTTTTTT	CATFRAGANSTGELFF
TRBV5-4	TRBD1	once	TRBJ2-7	TGTGCCAGCAGCAACCGGGACAGGGACCACGAGCAGTACTTC	CASSNRDRDHEQYF
TRBV25-1	TRBD1	.	TRBJ2-7	TGTGCCAGCAGTGCCCTCGCTCCAGGGGGCTACGAGCAGTACTTC	CASSALAPGGYEQYF